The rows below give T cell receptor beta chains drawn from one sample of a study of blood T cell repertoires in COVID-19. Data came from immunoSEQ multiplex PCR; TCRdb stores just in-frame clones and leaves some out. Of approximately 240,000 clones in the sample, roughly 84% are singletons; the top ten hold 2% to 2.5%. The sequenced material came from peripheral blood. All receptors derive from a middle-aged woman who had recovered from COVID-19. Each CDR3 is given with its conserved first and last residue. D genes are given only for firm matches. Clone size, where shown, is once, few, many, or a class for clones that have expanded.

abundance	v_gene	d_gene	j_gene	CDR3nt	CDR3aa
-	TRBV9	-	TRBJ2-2	TGTGCCAGCAGCGTAGGACTGGAATCGAACACCGGGGAGCTGTTTTTT	CASSVGLESNTGELFF
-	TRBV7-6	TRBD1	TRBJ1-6	TGTGCCAGCAGCTTACGACAGGGGCTCAATTCACCCCTCCACTTT	CASSLRQGLNSPLHF
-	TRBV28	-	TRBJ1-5	TGTGCCAGCAGTTTCTTTCAGGGGTCCTATAGCAATCAGCCCCAGCATTTT	CASSFFQGSYSNQPQHF
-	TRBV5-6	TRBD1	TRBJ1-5	TGTGCCAGCAGCCACAGGGGGACTGGGCAGCCCCAGCATTTT	CASSHRGTGQPQHF
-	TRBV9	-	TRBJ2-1	TGTGCCAGCAGCGTAACAGGGGGGGCCGACAATGAGCAGTTCTTC	CASSVTGGADNEQFF
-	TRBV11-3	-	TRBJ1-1	TGTGCCAGCGTCAGGGACACTGAAGCTTTCTTT	CASVRDTEAFF
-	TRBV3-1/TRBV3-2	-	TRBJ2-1	TGTGCCAGCAGCCTACGTCAAAGCGGCCGTGGTAATGAGCAGTTCTTC	CASSLRQSGRGNEQFF
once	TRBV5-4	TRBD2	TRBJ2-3	TGTGCCAGCAGCTTAGCGGGAGGCTCAGATACGCAGTATTTT	CASSLAGGSDTQYF
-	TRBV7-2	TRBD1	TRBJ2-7	TGTGCCAGCAGCCAGGGGGATTTGATCTACGAGCAGTACTTC	CASSQGDLIYEQYF
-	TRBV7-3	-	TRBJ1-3	TGTGCCAGCAGCTTATCACAGGGAACGGGAAACACCATATATTTT	CASSLSQGTGNTIYF
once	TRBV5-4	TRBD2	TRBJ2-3	TGTGCCAGCAGCTTGGGGCTAGCGGGGGGAACAGATACGCAGTATTTT	CASSLGLAGGTDTQYF
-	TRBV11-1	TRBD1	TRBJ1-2	TGTGCCAGCAGCCCTAGGACAGGGTATGGCTACACCTTC	CASSPRTGYGYTF
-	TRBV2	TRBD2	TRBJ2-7	TGTGCCAGCAGTGACCCGACTAGCGGGAGACCTTACTTC	CASSDPTSGRPYF
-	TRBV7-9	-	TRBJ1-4	TGTGCCAGCAGCTACCCTCCGGGGGGGCGCGTAACTAATGAAAAACTGTTTTTT	CASSYPPGGRVTNEKLFF
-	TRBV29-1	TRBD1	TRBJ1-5	TGCAGCGCTATATTCCGGACAGGCGCGGGTAGCAATCAGCCCCAGCATTTT	CSAIFRTGAGSNQPQHF
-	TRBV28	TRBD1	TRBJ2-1	TGTGCCAGCAGTTCCTCACGGACAGGTGAGCAGTTCTTC	CASSSSRTGEQFF
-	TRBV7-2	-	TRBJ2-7	TGTGCCAGCAGCTTAGCCGAGAGACAGTTACAGGGTAGAACCTACGAGCAGTACTTC	CASSLAERQLQGRTYEQYF
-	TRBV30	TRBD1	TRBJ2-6	TGTGCCTGGATCGGGGGACAGGGGCCAACAAGCTCTGGGGCCAACGTCCTGACTTTC	CAWIGGQGPTSSGANVLTF
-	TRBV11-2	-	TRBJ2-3	TGTGCCAGCAGCTTCAATCCAACAGATACGCAGTATTTT	CASSFNPTDTQYF
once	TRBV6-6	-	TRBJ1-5	TGTGCCAGCAGTTACGTACAGAACAATCAGCCCCAGCATTTT	CASSYVQNNQPQHF
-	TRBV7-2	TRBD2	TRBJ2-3	TGTGCCAGCAGCTCCCAAGCGGGGGCGGGAGATACGCAGTATTTT	CASSSQAGAGDTQYF
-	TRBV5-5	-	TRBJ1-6	TGTGCCAGCAGCTTGTCAGGGGCGCGGAATTCACCCCTCCACTTT	CASSLSGARNSPLHF
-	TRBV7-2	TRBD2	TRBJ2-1	TGTGCCAGCAGCTTAGTGCGAGGACTAGCGGAGTCCAATGAGCAGTTCTTC	CASSLVRGLAESNEQFF
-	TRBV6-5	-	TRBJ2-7	TGTGCCAGCAGTTACTCGACCGGCGGCGGAAACTACGAGCAGTACTTC	CASSYSTGGGNYEQYF
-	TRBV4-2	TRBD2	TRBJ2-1	TGTGCCAGCAGCCAAGGAGCAGTAGCGGGAGGGCCCTCGGATGAGCAGTTCTTC	CASSQGAVAGGPSDEQFF
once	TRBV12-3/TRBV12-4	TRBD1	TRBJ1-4	TGTGCCAGCACCCTGACAGGGGAAAAACTGTTTTTT	CASTLTGEKLFF
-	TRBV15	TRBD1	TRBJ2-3	TGTGCCACCAGCAGACCGGGACAGGGGGCAGATACGCAGTATTTT	CATSRPGQGADTQYF
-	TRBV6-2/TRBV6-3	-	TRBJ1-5	TGTGCCAGCAGTTATCGACAGCTCAATCAGCCCCAGCATTTT	CASSYRQLNQPQHF
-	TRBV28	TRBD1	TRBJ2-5	TGTGCCAGCAGGGGGACAGGGTACGAGACCCAGTACTTC	CASRGTGYETQYF